The 10 T cell receptor beta chains reported below all come from one sample, sequenced in a study of cytomegalovirus exposure and HLA in healthy donors. The PCR made use of 60 Vbeta and 13 Jbeta primers. Generated by immunoSEQ multiplex PCR, the TCRdb table keeps only in-frame clones and is missing some. Reported are fewer than 150,000 clones; the ten largest clones contain 2%. Sequencing was performed on PBMCs. The source is a woman in her sixties in good health and CMV-seronegative.

The chain joins TRBV28 to TRBJ1-4; D might be TRBD1 (6 bases). Trimming removed 5 bases from V and 5 bases from J, with 15 bases in between. Germline loops: CDR1 MDHEN, CDR2 SYDVKM. The CDR3 consists of 15 residues. The CDR3 here is CASSKQGRMNEKLFF. CDR3 DNA sequence: TGTGCCAGCAGTAAACAGGGCCGGATGAATGAAAAACTGTTTTTT.

The genes are TRBV4-1 and TRBJ1-6; possibly TRBD1 for D (6 bases). The CDR3 has 15 amino acids. CDR1 and CDR2 (germline): MGHRA, YSYEKL. Trimming removed 6 bases from V and 3 bases from J, with 12 bases in between. DNA of the CDR3: TGCGCCAGCAGACCCTACAGGGACTATAATTCACCCCTCCACTTT. Its translation is CASRPYRDYNSPLHF.

V usage is TRBV28 and J usage is TRBJ1-2; 10 nucleotides align to TRBD1. This CDR3 is 15 amino acids long. Germline CDR1 reads MDHEN; CDR2 reads SYDVKM. Losses at the gene ends were 2 bases for V and 5 bases for J; bases not matched to a gene: 5. In DNA form, the CDR3 reads TGTGCCAGCAGTTTAGCACGGACAGGGGGATATGGCTACACCTTC. As protein: CASSLARTGGYGYTF.

The rearrangement joins TRBV5-1 to TRBJ2-7; D is uncertain. The CDR3 is made up of 13 amino acids. Germline V CDR1 and CDR2: SGHRS, YFSETQ. V lost 1 base, J lost 3 bases, and 8 bases lay in between. The CDR3 DNA is TGCGCCAGCAGCTTGCTGGCAGGCTACGAGCAGTACTTC. Its translation is CASSLLAGYEQYF.

The V call is TRBV4-1, the J call TRBJ1-5; possibly TRBD1 for D (6 bases). Germline V gene sequence: CDR1 MGHRA, CDR2 YSYEKL. The V and J ends lost 0 bases and 2 bases respectively, with 14 bases between them. This CDR3 spans 17 amino acids. The DNA of the CDR3 is TGCGCCAGCAGCCAAGATTGGGGGCGCGGTGGCAATCAGCCCCAGCATTTT. Translated: CASSQDWGRGGNQPQHF.

The V call is TRBV9, the J call TRBJ2-7; 7 bases map to TRBD2. This CDR3 contains 15 residues. Per the germline V gene, CDR1 is SGDLS and CDR2 is YYNGEE. The ends lost 0 bases at V and 2 bases at J; junction bases unmatched: 5. CDR3 sequence reads: CASSVGVGGPYEQYF. Written as DNA, the CDR3 is TGTGCCAGCAGCGTAGGAGTGGGAGGGCCCTACGAGCAGTACTTC.

The rearrangement uses TRBV28 and TRBJ2-7; TRBD2 might be the D (5 bases). V was shortened by 8 bases and J by 1 base, with 12 bases between the two germline ends. The CDR3 extends over 13 amino acids. The germline gives CDR1 MDHEN, CDR2 SYDVKM. CDR3 bases: TGTGCCAGCGGGCGAGAGGGATCCTACGAGCAGTACTTC. It translates to CASGREGSYEQYF.

The chain joins TRBV5-1 to TRBJ2-7; 9 bases map to TRBD1. The CDR3 runs 17 residues. J lost 4 bases, V lost 2 bases, and 13 bases had no gene match. CDR1 is SGHRS, CDR2 YFSETQ, per germline. For the CDR3, the DNA is TGCGCCAGCAGCTTTTATAAGCCGGGACAGGGCAAATACGAGCAGTACTTC. Translated: CASSFYKPGQGKYEQYF.

This chain links TRBV9 with TRBJ1-1; 9 bases are shared with TRBD1. CDR1 is SGDLS, CDR2 YYNGEE, per germline. Trimming took 4 bases from V and 5 from J; bases not matched to a gene: 9. The CDR3 covers 15 residues. The chain's CDR3 is CASSSYTGGLTEAFF. In DNA form, the CDR3 reads TGTGCCAGCAGCTCTTACACAGGGGGCCTGACTGAAGCTTTCTTT.

J is TRBJ1-5 and V is TRBV5-8; D is possibly TRBD1 (5 bases). V was pared by 1 base and J by 7 bases, with 18 bases between. There are 16 residues in the CDR3. Germline CDR1 reads SGHTS; CDR2 reads YDEGEE. CDR3 nucleotides: TGTGCCAGCAGCTTGTTTGTGGGCGAAACAGGACAGCCCCAGCATTTT. Translated: CASSLFVGETGQPQHF.